The 14 T cell receptor beta chains in this list originate from one sample, sequenced in a study of blood T cell repertoires in COVID-19. Measured with immunoSEQ multiplex PCR; TCRdb has only the in-frame clones, and not every one. The sample gives tens of thousands of clones, around 90% of which show up once; over 6.5% is in the top ten. What was sequenced was peripheral blood. These receptor sequences come from a man aged 18 to 30 with COVID-19, enrolled during active disease.

This clone was counted between two and nine times. The V gene is TRBV4-3, the J gene TRBJ1-2; TRBD1 aligns across 7 bases. Looked up from germline, CDR1 is LGHNA and CDR2 is YSLEER. The junction had 5 bases not matched to a gene; V was cut back by 0 bases and J by 7 bases. There are 14 residues in the CDR3. CDR3 DNA: TGCGCCAGCAGCCAAGATCAGGGGGGTGGTGGCTACACCTTC. It encodes CASSQDQGGGGYTF.

This chain links TRBV19 with TRBJ1-5, with TRBD1 matching 9 bases. CDR1 and CDR2 from the germline V gene are LNHDA and SQIVND (reference sequence). The CDR3 contains 15 residues. With 7 bases clipped from V and 4 bases from J, the junction kept 8 bases outside the gene matches. The CDR3 sequence: CASKRGQGQNQPQHF. DNA of the CDR3: TGTGCCAGTAAAAGGGGACAGGGACAAAATCAGCCCCAGCATTTT.

The chain carries TRBV11-2 and TRBJ2-7; D remains ambiguous. CDR1 and CDR2 from the germline V gene are SGHAT and FQNNGV. This CDR3 contains 13 residues. V was pared by 9 bases and J by 6 bases, with 18 bases between. The CDR3 region is CASRGLVRSEQYF. As DNA, the CDR3 is TGTGCCAGTAGAGGTCTAGTTAGGTCCGAGCAGTACTTC.

This clone appeared once. The chain joins TRBV9 to TRBJ2-1, with TRBD2 matching 14 bases. Germline trimming cut 0 bases from V and 7 bases from J; bases unmatched to any gene: 9. This CDR3 contains 18 residues. Germline V gene lookup returns CDR1 SGDLS and CDR2 YYNGEE. CDR3 protein: CASSVDLRLAGGPNEQFF. For the CDR3, the DNA is TGTGCCAGCAGCGTAGACCTCCGACTAGCGGGAGGGCCTAATGAGCAGTTCTTC. The complete variable domain, with remaining parts taken from reference TRBV9 and TRBJ2-1, reads DSGVTQTPKHLITATGQRVTLRCSPRSGDLSVYWYQQSLDQGLQFLIQYYNGEERAKGNILERFSAQQFPDLHSELNLSSLELGDSALYFCASSVDLRLAGGPNEQFFGPGTRLTVL.

V is TRBV4-1 and J is TRBJ2-5, with D possibly being TRBD2 (7 bases). Trimming pared 4 bases from V and 5 bases from J, leaving 17 bases between. Looked up from germline, CDR1 is MGHRA and CDR2 is YSYEKL. CDR3 length equals 15 residues. Written as DNA, the CDR3 is TGCGCCAGCAGCCCAGTCCTGGGGGGGCTGGAGACCCAGTACTTC. It is translated as CASSPVLGGLETQYF.

CDR3 protein: CASSESGQEREQYF. In nucleotides, the CDR3 is TGCGCCAGCAGTGAGTCGGGACAGGAGCGAGAGCAGTACTTC. This rearrangement joins TRBV10-1 to TRBJ2-7; 8 positions match TRBD1. CDR1 WNHNN and CDR2 SYGVQD come from the germline V gene (reference sequence). After removal of 0 bases from V and 7 bases from J, the junction contained 5 bases not matched to a gene. The CDR3 is 14 amino acids.

The chain joins TRBV11-3 to TRBJ1-4; the match to TRBD1 covers 8 bases. Trimming cost V 3 bases and J 1 base; bases outside gene matches: 7. Germline lookup yields CDR1 SGHNT and CDR2 YENEEA. This CDR3 spans 17 amino acids. Written as DNA, the CDR3 is TGTGCCAGCAGCTTTTGCAGGGGGCAAGGAACTAATGAAAAACTGTTTTTT. Protein sequence: CASSFCRGQGTNEKLFF.

J is TRBJ1-1 and V is TRBV6-5; D unresolved. The CDR3 sequence is 15 residues long. Trimming stripped 0 bases from V and 0 bases from J, with 8 bases between. Germline CDR1 is MNHEY and CDR2 is SVGAGI. CDR3 in amino acids: CASSYSPRMNTEAFF. The CDR3 nucleotides are TGTGCCAGCAGTTACTCGCCCAGGATGAACACTGAAGCTTTCTTT.

This chain joins TRBV5-1 and TRBJ2-5; D might be TRBD1 (6 bases). CDR1 and CDR2 from the germline V gene are SGHRS and YFSETQ. Trimming took 0 bases from V and 7 from J, leaving 22 bases between them. The CDR3 has 17 residues. CDR3 in DNA: TGCGCCAGCAGCTTGGAAGGGGGTAGGGGACCAAAGACGACCCAGTACTTC. It yields the protein CASSLEGGRGPKTTQYF.

The chain couples TRBV28 to TRBJ2-1, with TRBD2 identical over 14 bases. J lost 7 bases, V lost 6 bases, and 5 bases had no gene match. Germline CDR1 and CDR2: MDHEN and SYDVKM. The CDR3 spans 15 residues. CDR3 loop: CASRDGTSGSNEQFF. In DNA form, the CDR3 reads TGTGCCAGCAGGGACGGGACTAGCGGGAGTAATGAGCAGTTCTTC.

CDR3 region: CASSQGLASSTDTQYF. The CDR3 DNA follows: TGCGCCAGCAGCCAAGGACTAGCGTCCAGCACAGATACGCAGTATTTT. The rearrangement uses TRBV4-1 and TRBJ2-3; 8 bases align to TRBD2. CDR3 length equals 16 residues. Germline V gene sequence: CDR1 MGHRA, CDR2 YSYEKL. V trimming: 1 base; J trimming: 0 bases; junction bases outside the gene matches: 3.

The chain employs TRBV27 and TRBJ2-1; 8 bases map to TRBD2. Trimming removed 0 bases from V and 9 bases from J; junction bases left unmatched: 4. Germline V lookup: CDR1 MNHEY, CDR2 SMNVEV (reference sequence). This CDR3 region has 14 residues. CDR3 nucleotide sequence: TGTGCCAGCAGTTTATCGCCTAGCGGGCGTGAGCAGTTCTTC. Amino acids: CASSLSPSGREQFF.

The J gene is TRBJ1-1, the V gene TRBV5-6; D unclear. The ends were cut back, 2 bases at V and 5 bases at J, with 10 bases in the middle. The CDR3 totals 13 residues. Germline CDR1 SGHDT, CDR2 YYEEEE. The CDR3 nucleotides read TGTGCCAGCAGCTTCGAGCCGCGGACTGAAGCTTTCTTT. Translated, it gives CASSFEPRTEAFF.

The chain uses TRBV19 and TRBJ2-1; TRBD1 agrees at 9 bases. V shed 2 bases and J 6 bases; nucleotides not matched to a gene: 8. Per the germline V gene, CDR1 is LNHDA and CDR2 is SQIVND (reference sequence). The CDR3 spans 16 residues. The CDR3 protein is CASSIQGQGSPNEQFF. The DNA of the CDR3 is TGTGCCAGTAGTATACAAGGACAGGGGTCCCCCAATGAGCAGTTCTTC.